Sequencing of this TCR beta chain was carried out in a study of OX40 agonist ivuxolimab in advanced cancers. The assay was immunoSEQ multiplex PCR, and TCRdb's table has in-frame clones only and misses some. The sample includes tens of thousands of clones, 85% to 90% seen only once; the top ten take less than 3%. The CDR3 extends over 12 amino acids. The V end was cut by 6 bases, the J end by 1 base, with 3 bases between. The germline CDR1 and CDR2 sequences are MNHEY and SVGAGI. V usage is TRBV6-5 and J usage is TRBJ2-2; no clear D. The sample consisted of CD4+ or CD8+ T cells sorted from blood, taken in a trial of the OX40 agonist ivuxolimab. The TCR originated in an adult with an advanced solid tumor such as melanoma, head and neck, liver or kidney cancer. CDR3 in DNA: TGTGCCAGCAGCAAGAACACCGGGGAGCTGTTTTTT. Amino acid sequence: CASSKNTGELFF.